These 22 T cell receptor beta chains originate from one sample sequenced in a study of cytomegalovirus exposure and HLA in healthy donors. PCR used 60 Vbeta primers and 13 Jbeta primers. Sequenced by immunoSEQ multiplex PCR; TCRdb stores in-frame clones only, minus some. Seen in this sample are around 60,000 clones; the ten most common clones hold around 3.6%. The sample was PBMCs. The receptors here all came from a young woman in good health and CMV-seronegative.

The V call is TRBV29-1, the J call TRBJ2-7; TRBD1 might be the D (5 bases). This CDR3 comprises 12 residues. CDR1 is SQVTM and CDR2 is ANQGSEA in the germline V gene. V was clipped by 4 bases and J by 5 bases, with 12 bases between them. CDR3 amino acids: CSVVDNQHEQYF. The CDR3 nucleotides read TGCAGCGTTGTGGACAACCAACACGAGCAGTACTTC.

The chain couples TRBV6-1 to TRBJ2-7; 8 bases are shared with TRBD1. V shed 3 bases, J shed 2 bases, and the junction held 12 bases outside the gene matches. From germline, CDR1 is MNHNS and CDR2 SASEGT. The length of the CDR3 is 17 residues. The CDR3: CASSDGVAGTGTYEQYF. In DNA, the CDR3 is TGTGCCAGCAGTGACGGGGTAGCCGGGACAGGTACCTACGAGCAGTACTTC.

This chain links TRBV19 with TRBJ2-1, with D perhaps TRBD2 (6 bases). CDR1 and CDR2 from the germline V gene are LNHDA and SQIVND (reference sequence). Trimming stripped 4 bases from V and 12 bases from J, with 16 bases between. The length of the CDR3 is 13 residues. In nucleotides, the CDR3 is TGTGCCAGTAGTAACGGGGCGGGATGGGGGCAGTTCTTC. Its translation: CASSNGAGWGQFF.

The chain joins TRBV7-9 to TRBJ1-1; 8 bases align to TRBD1. The CDR3 totals 13 residues. The germline V gene encodes CDR1 SEHNR and CDR2 FQNEAQ (reference sequence). V dropped 5 bases and J dropped 6; count of bases not matched to a gene: 5. The CDR3 is CASSQDRVAEAFF. The CDR3 nucleotides are TGTGCCAGCAGCCAGGACAGGGTCGCTGAAGCTTTCTTT.

The CDR3 reads CASTLLQAEAFF. The CDR3 DNA reads as TGTGCCAGCACCCTTCTACAGGCTGAAGCTTTCTTT. The chain is built from TRBV2 and TRBJ1-1, with a tentative D call TRBD1 (5 bases). Germline CDR1 and CDR2: SNHLY and FYNNEI. The ends were cut back, 7 bases at V and 6 bases at J, with 12 bases in the middle. The CDR3 consists of 12 residues.

J is TRBJ1-1 and V is TRBV7-9, with D unclear. This CDR3 is 13 amino acids long. Per the germline V gene, CDR1 is SEHNR and CDR2 is FQNEAQ (reference sequence). Trimming removed 4 bases from V and 0 bases from J, with 6 bases in between. The CDR3 reads CASSSGMNTEAFF. The CDR3 DNA sequence: TGTGCCAGCAGCTCGGGGATGAACACTGAAGCTTTCTTT. Filled out from reference TRBV7-9 and TRBJ1-1, the complete variable domain reads DTGVSQNPRHKITKRGQNVTFRCDPISEHNRLYWYRQTLGQGPEFLTYFQNEAQLEKSRLLSDRFSAERPKGSFSTLEIQRTEQGDSAMYLCASSSGMNTEAFFGQGTRLTVV.

This chain joins TRBV6-1 and TRBJ2-3; D is possibly TRBD2 (6 bases). V was shortened by 3 bases and J by 2 bases, with 9 bases between the two germline ends. The germline V gene encodes CDR1 MNHNS and CDR2 SASEGT. The length of the CDR3 is 14 residues. This chain's CDR3 is CASSDWGLTDTQYF. The CDR3, as DNA: TGTGCCAGCAGTGATTGGGGACTCACAGATACGCAGTATTTT.

The V gene is TRBV7-9, the J gene TRBJ2-4; 8 bases align to TRBD2. J lost 6 bases, V lost 5 bases, and 6 bases had no gene match. The CDR3 spans 14 residues. Per the germline V gene, CDR1 is SEHNR and CDR2 is FQNEAQ (reference sequence). The CDR3 region is CASSPPAGGNIQYF. The CDR3 nucleotides are TGTGCCAGCAGCCCCCCGGCGGGGGGAAACATTCAGTACTTC.

V usage is TRBV6-5 and J usage is TRBJ1-2, with D maybe TRBD1 (6 bases). CDR1 and CDR2 from the germline V gene are MNHEY and SVGAGI. V was trimmed by 4 bases and J by 7 bases, leaving 13 bases between them. The CDR3 spans 13 residues. CDR3 in DNA: TGTGCCAGCAGTTGGGGGCGGAATCTTGGCTACACCTTC. Translation: CASSWGRNLGYTF.

The rearrangement links TRBV19 to TRBJ1-2, with D uncertain. The CDR3 loop spans 12 amino acids. Germline-derived CDR1 and CDR2 are LNHDA and SQIVND (reference sequence). Trimming took off 3 bases at V and 8 bases at J, with 10 bases between the two ends. In DNA, the CDR3 is TGTGCCAGTAGTATCCTACTCGGGGGCTACACCTTC. Its protein product is CASSILLGGYTF.

Note on this clone: At one of its ends the junction is not consistent with the germline gene, which may arise from a read error. The chain uses TRBV7-7 and TRBJ1-2; 9 bases fit TRBD1. Per the germline V gene, CDR1 is SSHAT and CDR2 is FNYEAQ (reference sequence). CDR3 length: 19 amino acids. The CDR3 protein is CASSLRPGQGIRRTYGYTF. The CDR3 DNA sequence: TGTGCTAGCAGCCTGAGACCGGGACAGGGCATCAGGAGGACCTATGGCTACACCTTC.

This rearrangement joins TRBV13 to TRBJ1-1; D is possibly TRBD1 (5 bases). The germline CDR1 and CDR2 sequences are PRHDT and FYEKMQ (reference sequence). V lost 2 bases to trimming and J lost 0 bases, with 10 bases between them. The CDR3 runs 15 residues. CDR3: CASSLSGGVNTEAFF. The CDR3 DNA reads TGTGCCAGCAGCTTAAGTGGGGGGGTGAACACTGAAGCTTTCTTT.

In nucleotides, the CDR3 is TGTGCCAGCAGTTCCCGGGGTAACTCCTATAATTCACCCCTCCACTTT. Translation: CASSSRGNSYNSPLHF. The chain combines TRBV28 with TRBJ1-6; D is unclear. The CDR3 has 16 amino acids. Germline CDR1 MDHEN, CDR2 SYDVKM. The V end lost 4 bases, the J end lost 0 bases, and 10 bases lay between the germline ends.

The V call is TRBV5-1, the J call TRBJ2-3; 9 bases align to TRBD2. The V segment lost 1 base and the J segment 1 base; nucleotides outside the gene matches: 10. CDR3 length equals 18 residues. Germline values: CDR1 SGHRS, CDR2 YFSETQ. CDR3 coding DNA: TGCGCCAGCAGCTTGCGAGCGGGGGGCCCATCAGGCACAGATACGCAGTATTTT. It specifies CASSLRAGGPSGTDTQYF.

The chain joins TRBV19 to TRBJ2-7; 8 nucleotides agree with TRBD1. The length of the CDR3 is 15 residues. V dropped 4 bases and J dropped 5; count of bases not matched to a gene: 10. Germline V CDR1 and CDR2: LNHDA, SQIVND (reference sequence). The CDR3 region has the DNA TGTGCCAGTAGTAGCACGACAGGGGAACTGGACGAGCAGTACTTC. Its translation: CASSSTTGELDEQYF.

The genes are TRBV4-1 and TRBJ2-7; 9 bases are a match to TRBD2. This CDR3 region has 14 residues. V lost 0 bases, J lost 9 bases, and 6 bases stayed unmatched. The germline V gene has CDR1 MGHRA and CDR2 YSYEKL. As DNA, the CDR3 is TGCGCCAGCAGCCAAGACAGGACTAGCGACGGGCAGTACTTC. It encodes CASSQDRTSDGQYF.

Here the CDR3 DNA reads TGCGCCAGCAGCCAAAGGACAGATTACAATGAGCAGTTCTTC. Its translation is CASSQRTDYNEQFF. The chain is built from TRBV4-1 and TRBJ2-1; possibly TRBD1 for D (6 bases). The V end lost 2 bases, the J end lost 4 bases, and 9 bases lay between the germline ends. Germline assignment: CDR1 MGHRA and CDR2 YSYEKL. The CDR3 length is 14 residues.

The chain combines TRBV2 with TRBJ1-5, with 9 bases that match TRBD1. Germline V gives CDR1 SNHLY, CDR2 FYNNEI. The trim removed 6 bases at V and 3 bases at J, leaving 6 bases unmatched. The CDR3 consists of 15 residues. CDR3 DNA: TGTGCCAGCAGCCTGGGACAGGGCCTCAATCAGCCCCAGCATTTT. Protein: CASSLGQGLNQPQHF.

The J gene is TRBJ2-5, the V gene TRBV6-1; a weak D match, TRBD2 (6 bases). This CDR3 spans 13 amino acids. V dropped 8 bases and J dropped 2 bases, with 12 bases sitting between them. Germline values: CDR1 MNHNS, CDR2 SASEGT. The CDR3 DNA sequence: TGTGCCAGCGGGAGGACGGAGCAAGAGACCCAGTACTTC. This codes for CASGRTEQETQYF.

The rearrangement joins TRBV6-5 to TRBJ1-1; 7 positions agree with TRBD1. The CDR3 contains 15 residues. Looked up from germline, CDR1 is MNHEY and CDR2 is SVGAGI. With 2 bases clipped from V and 8 bases from J, the junction kept 11 bases outside the gene matches. The DNA of the CDR3 is TGTGCCAGCAGTTACGGGTCACAGGGGTCATCCGAAGCTTTCTTT. As protein: CASSYGSQGSSEAFF.

V is TRBV25-1 and J is TRBJ2-3; 12 bases are a match to TRBD2. CDR3 size: 15 residues. Trimming at V came to 5 bases and at J to 2 bases, leaving 2 bases not matched to a gene. From germline, CDR1 is MGHDK and CDR2 SYGVNS. The CDR3 reads CASSLAGGDTDTQYF. The CDR3 region has the DNA TGTGCCAGCAGTCTAGCGGGGGGGGACACAGATACGCAGTATTTT.

This chain links TRBV4-1 with TRBJ1-3, with TRBD1 as a possible D gene (5 bases). From germline, CDR1 is MGHRA and CDR2 YSYEKL. V dropped 0 bases and J dropped 3 bases, with 9 bases sitting between them. This CDR3 is built from 15 residues. This CDR3 is CASSQDFRDGNTIYF. CDR3 nucleotides: TGCGCCAGCAGCCAAGATTTCAGGGATGGAAACACCATATATTTT.